This record looks at one T cell receptor (beta chain) sequence and its context. The data were obtained in a study of blood T cell repertoires in COVID-19. Across the study: COVID-19 samples from acute and convalescent phases originated in the United States, Italy and Spain. The cDNA or gDNA used as material had been derived from T cells, B-cell-depleted T cells, or PBMCs.

In the source study's methods: The authors estimated nucleated cell counts from reference gene primer amplification. The table came from immunoSEQ multiplex PCR; TCRdb's copy has only in-frame clones and leaves some out. V and J calls and clone size come straight from that table; D and trimming were deduced from the DNA. The sample records around 80,000 clones, around nine tenths being singletons. This CDR3 has 15 residues. CDR1 and CDR2 (germline): SGHRS, YFSETQ. Trimming took 4 bases from V and 4 from J, leaving 15 bases between them. This receptor was obtained from an older man with active or convalescent COVID-19. The sequencing sample was made of peripheral blood. V gene TRBV5-1 combines with J gene TRBJ1-5; D ambiguous. CDR3 DNA: TGCGCCAGCAGCCCGGCCGGCGGATTTAATCAGCCCCAGCATTTT. This encodes CASSPAGGFNQPQHF.